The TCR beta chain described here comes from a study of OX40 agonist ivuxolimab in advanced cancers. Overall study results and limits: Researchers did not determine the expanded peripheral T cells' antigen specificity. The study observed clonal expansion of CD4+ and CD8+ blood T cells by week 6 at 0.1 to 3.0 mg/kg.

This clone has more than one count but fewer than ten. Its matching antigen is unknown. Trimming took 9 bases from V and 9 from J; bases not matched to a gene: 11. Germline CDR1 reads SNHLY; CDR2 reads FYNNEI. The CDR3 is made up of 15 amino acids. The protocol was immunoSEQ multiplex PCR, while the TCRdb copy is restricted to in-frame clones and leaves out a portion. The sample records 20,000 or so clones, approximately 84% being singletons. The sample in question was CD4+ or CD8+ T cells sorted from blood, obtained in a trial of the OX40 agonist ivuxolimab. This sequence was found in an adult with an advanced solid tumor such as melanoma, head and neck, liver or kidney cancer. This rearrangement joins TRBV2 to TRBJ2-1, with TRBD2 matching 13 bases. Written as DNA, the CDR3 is TGTGCCAGTCAATTTACTAGCGGGAGGGCCAGTGAGCAGTTCTTC. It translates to CASQFTSGRASEQFF.